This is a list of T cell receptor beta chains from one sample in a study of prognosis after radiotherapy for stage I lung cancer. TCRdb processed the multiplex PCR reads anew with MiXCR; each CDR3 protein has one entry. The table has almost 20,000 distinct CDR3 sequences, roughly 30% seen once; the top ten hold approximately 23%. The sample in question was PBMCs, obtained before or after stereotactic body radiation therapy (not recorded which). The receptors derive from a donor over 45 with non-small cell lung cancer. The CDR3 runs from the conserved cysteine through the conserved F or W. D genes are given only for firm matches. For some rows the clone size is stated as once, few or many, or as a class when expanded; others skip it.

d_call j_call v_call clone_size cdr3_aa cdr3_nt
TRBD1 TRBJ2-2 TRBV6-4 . CASRPGTGDTGELVF TGTGCCAGCAGACCCGGGACAGGCGACACCGGGGAACTGGTTTTT
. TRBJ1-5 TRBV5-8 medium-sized CASSLRGTSNQPQHF TGTGCCAGCAGCTTGCGGGGCACCAGCAATCAGCCCCAGCATTTT
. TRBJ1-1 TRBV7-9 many CASSVGWMNTEAFF TGTGCCAGCAGCGTGGGTTGGATGAACACTGAAGCTTTCTTT
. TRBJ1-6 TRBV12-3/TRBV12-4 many CASALGDGSVGNSPLHF TGTGCCAGCGCGTTGGGAGACGGGTCGGTCGGGAATTCACCCCTCCACTTT
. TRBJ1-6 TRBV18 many CASSPRGIHNSPLHF TGTGCCAGCTCACCAAGGGGAATTCATAATTCACCCCTCCACTTT
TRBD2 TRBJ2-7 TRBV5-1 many CASSSEGTSGRAWGEQYF TGCGCCAGCAGCTCGGAAGGGACTAGCGGTAGAGCTTGGGGTGAGCAGTACTTC
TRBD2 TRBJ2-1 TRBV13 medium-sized CASSFRGRSDEQFF TGTGCCAGCAGCTTTCGCGGGAGGTCTGATGAGCAGTTCTTC
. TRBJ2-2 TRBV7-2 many CASSFQGGTNTGELFF TGTGCCAGCAGCTTTCAGGGAGGCACGAACACCGGGGAGCTGTTTTTT
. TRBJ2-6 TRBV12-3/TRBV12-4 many CASSFWAGGGSGANVLTF TGTGCCAGCAGTTTTTGGGCAGGAGGGGGCTCTGGGGCCAACGTCCTGACTTTC
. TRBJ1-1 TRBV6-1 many CASTTGGAKGTEAFF TGTGCCAGCACCACCGGAGGGGCTAAGGGTACTGAAGCTTTCTTT
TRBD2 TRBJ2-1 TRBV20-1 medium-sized CSAHPSGSEYNEQFF TGCAGTGCCCACCCTAGCGGATCAGAATACAATGAGCAGTTCTTC
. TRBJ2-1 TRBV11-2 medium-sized CASSLGQGEVNEQFF TGTGCCAGCAGCTTAGGTCAGGGGGAGGTCAATGAGCAGTTCTTC
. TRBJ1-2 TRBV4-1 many CASTLVPLYDGYTF TGCGCCAGCACACTGGTGCCCCTATACGACGGCTACACCTTC
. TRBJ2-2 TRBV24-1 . CATSGGTGPHTGELFF TGTGCCACCAGTGGGGGAACGGGACCCCACACCGGGGAGCTGTTCTTT
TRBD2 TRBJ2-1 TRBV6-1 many CASSELRGLSYNEQFF TGTGCCAGCAGTGAGCTGCGGGGGTTATCCTACAATGAGCAGTTCTTC
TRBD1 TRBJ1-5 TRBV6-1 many CASAEQGENQPQHF TGTGCCAGCGCTGAGCAGGGGGAGAATCAGCCCCAGCATTTT
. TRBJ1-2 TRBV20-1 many CSARERTFGYTF TGCAGTGCTAGAGAACGGACTTTTGGCTACACCTTC
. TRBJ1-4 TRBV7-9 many CASTVWGSMATNEKLFF TGTGCCAGCACCGTTTGGGGATCGATGGCAACTAATGAAAAACTGTTTTTT
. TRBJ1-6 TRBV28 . CATIQGPPLHF TGCGCCACCATACAGGGCCCACCCCTCCACTTT
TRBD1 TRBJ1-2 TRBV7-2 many CASSAGILRDRGAYGYTF TGTGCCAGTAGCGCAGGAATCCTCCGGGACAGGGGGGCCTATGGCTACACCTTC
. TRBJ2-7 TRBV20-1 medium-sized CSAKPPEYDSYEQYF TGCAGTGCTAAACCACCGGAATACGATTCCTACGAGCAGTACTTC
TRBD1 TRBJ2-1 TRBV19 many CASSIADRANEQFF TGTGCCAGTAGTATAGCCGACAGGGCCAATGAGCAGTTCTTC
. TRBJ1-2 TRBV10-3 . CAIRPTGKESGYTF TGTGCCATCAGGCCGACAGGAAAGGAGTCTGGGTACACCTTC
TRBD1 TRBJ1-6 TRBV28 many CASRPTYTGQGNSPLHF TGTGCCAGCAGACCGACCTACACAGGACAGGGAAATTCACCCCTCCACTTT
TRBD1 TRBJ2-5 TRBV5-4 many CASSRPTGGGETQYF TGTGCCAGCAGCAGACCTACAGGGGGTGGAGAGACCCAGTACTTC
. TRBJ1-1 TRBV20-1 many CSARRAGGVNTEAFF TGCAGTGCTCGCCGGGCGGGAGGGGTGAACACTGAAGCTTTCTTT
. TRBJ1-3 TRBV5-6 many CASSRSRGAGNTIYF TGTGCCAGCAGTCGAAGTCGGGGGGCCGGAAACACCATATATTTT
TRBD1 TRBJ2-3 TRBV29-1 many CSGGQGADSVSDTQYF TGCAGCGGGGGACAGGGGGCTGACTCTGTATCAGATACGCAGTATTTT
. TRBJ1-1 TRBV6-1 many CASSDSFTEAFF TGTGCCAGCAGTGATTCCTTCACTGAAGCTTTCTTT
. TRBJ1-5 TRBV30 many CAWSPRRVIRSANQPQHF TGTGCCTGGAGCCCAAGGAGAGTTATACGTTCAGCCAATCAGCCCCAGCATTTT
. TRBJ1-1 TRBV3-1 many CATGETSGTEAFF TGTGCCACCGGGGAGACTTCAGGCACTGAAGCTTTCTTT
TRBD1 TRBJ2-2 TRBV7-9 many CASSLVGTGDTGELFF TGTGCCAGCAGCTTAGTTGGGACAGGGGACACCGGGGAGCTGTTTTTT
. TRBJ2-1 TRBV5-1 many CASSLVGGASNEQFF TGCGCCAGCAGCTTGGTGGGGGGCGCTTCAAATGAGCAGTTCTTC
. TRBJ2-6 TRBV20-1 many CSATPTGAGSGANVLTF TGCAGTGCTACCCCGACAGGAGCTGGCTCTGGGGCCAACGTCCTGACTTTC
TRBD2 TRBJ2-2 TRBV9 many CASSVRTSGRNTGELFF TGTGCCAGCAGCGTAAGGACTAGCGGGAGAAACACCGGGGAGCTGTTTTTT
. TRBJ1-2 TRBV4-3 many CASSQGRVDYGYTF TGCGCCAGCAGCCAAGGCAGGGTAGACTATGGCTACACCTTC
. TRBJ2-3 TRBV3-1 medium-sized CASRKSERTDTQYF TGTGCCAGCAGGAAGAGCGAGCGCACAGATACGCAGTATTTT
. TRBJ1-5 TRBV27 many CASSKGQGWIQPQHF TGTGCCAGCAGCAAGGGGCAGGGATGGATTCAGCCCCAGCATTTT
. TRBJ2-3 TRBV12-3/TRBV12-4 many CASSQTSSTDTQYF TGTGCCAGCAGTCAAACTAGTAGCACAGATACGCAGTATTTT
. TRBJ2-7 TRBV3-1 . CASSQGVRYDQYF TGTGCCAGCAGCCAAGGTGTTCGCTACGATCAGTACTTC
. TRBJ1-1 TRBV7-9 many CASSLGLGGQAFF TGTGCCAGCAGCTTAGGTCTGGGAGGGCAAGCTTTCTTT
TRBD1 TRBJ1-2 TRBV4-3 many CASSQAGTGSNYGYTF TGCGCCAGCAGCCAAGCCGGGACAGGGTCTAACTATGGCTACACCTTC
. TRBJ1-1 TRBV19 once CASSPRTLNTEDFF TGTGCCAGTAGTCCGAGGACGTTGAACACTGAAGATTTCTTT
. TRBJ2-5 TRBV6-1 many CASSRGHLVQETQYF TGTGCCAGCAGCCGGGGACACCTAGTCCAAGAGACCCAGTACTTC
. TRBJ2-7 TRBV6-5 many CASSYTGFHEQYF TGTGCCAGCAGTTACACCGGGTTCCACGAGCAGTACTTC
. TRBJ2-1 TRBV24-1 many CATSDGAGSYNEQFF TGTGCCACCAGTGACGGAGCGGGCTCCTACAATGAGCAGTTCTTC
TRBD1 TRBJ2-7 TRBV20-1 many CSAVRQGSYYEQYF TGCAGTGCAGTTAGACAGGGGAGTTACTACGAGCAGTACTTC
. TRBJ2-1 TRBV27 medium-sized CASSPIDYSYNEQFF TGTGCCAGTTCCCCGATTGACTATTCCTACAATGAGCAGTTCTTC
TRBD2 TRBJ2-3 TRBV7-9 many CASSLGGPRPGLVVADTQYF TGTGCCAGCAGCTTAGGGGGTCCAAGGCCGGGACTAGTAGTGGCAGATACGCAGTATTTT
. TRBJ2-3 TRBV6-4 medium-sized CASSDGGATDTQYF TGTGCCAGCAGTGATGGTGGAGCCACAGATACGCAGTATTTT
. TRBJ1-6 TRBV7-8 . CASFPETTNSPLHF TGTGCCAGCTTCCCGGAGACGACTAATTCACCCCTCCACTTT
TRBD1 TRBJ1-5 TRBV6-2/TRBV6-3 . CASIYHGTGRNQPHHF TGTGCCAGCATTTACCACGGGACAGGGCGAAATCAGCCCCATCATTTT
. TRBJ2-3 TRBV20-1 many CSARGVTDTQYF TGCAGTGCTAGGGGGGTCACAGATACGCAGTATTTT